This T cell receptor (beta chain) was sequenced during a study of blood T cell repertoires in COVID-19. Study in general: Acute and convalescent COVID-19 specimens originated in the United States, Italy and Spain. PBMCs, B-cell-depleted T cells, or T cells provided the cDNA or gDNA that made up the material.

This CDR3 contains 16 residues. Germline V lookup: CDR1 SEHNR, CDR2 FQNEAQ (reference sequence). V gave up 5 bases and J gave up 0 bases, with 13 bases separating them. In the authors' methods: Reference gene primer amplification yielded estimated nucleated cell counts. The data were produced by immunoSEQ multiplex PCR, yet TCRdb's version contains in-frame clones alone and is incomplete. V and J calls and clone size come straight from that table; D and trimming were deduced from the DNA. The sample has about 100,000 clones, roughly 87% seen once. Sequencing input: peripheral blood. The V call is TRBV7-9, the J call TRBJ2-2, with D perhaps matching TRBD2 (5 bases). The sequence came from a man aged 25 to 40 in a cohort sampled during active COVID-19. CDR3 amino acids: CASSDRLTANTGELFF. In nucleotides, the CDR3 is TGTGCCAGCAGCGACCGACTAACCGCGAACACCGGGGAGCTGTTTTTT.